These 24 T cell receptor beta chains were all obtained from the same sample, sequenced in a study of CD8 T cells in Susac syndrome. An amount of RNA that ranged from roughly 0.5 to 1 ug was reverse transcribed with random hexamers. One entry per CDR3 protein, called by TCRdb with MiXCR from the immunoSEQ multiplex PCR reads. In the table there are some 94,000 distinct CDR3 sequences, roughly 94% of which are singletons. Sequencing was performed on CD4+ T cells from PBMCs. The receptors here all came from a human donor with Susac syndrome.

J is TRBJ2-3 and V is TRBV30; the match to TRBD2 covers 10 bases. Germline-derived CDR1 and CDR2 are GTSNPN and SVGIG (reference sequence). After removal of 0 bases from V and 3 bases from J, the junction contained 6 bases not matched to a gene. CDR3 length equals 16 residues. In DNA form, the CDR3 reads TGTGCCTGGAGTGTACGAGCGGGGGGGCGGACAGATACGCAGTATTTT. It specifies CAWSVRAGGRTDTQYF.

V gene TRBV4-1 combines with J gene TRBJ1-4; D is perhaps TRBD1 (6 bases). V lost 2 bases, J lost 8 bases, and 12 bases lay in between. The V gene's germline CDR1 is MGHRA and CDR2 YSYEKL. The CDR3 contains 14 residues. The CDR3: CASSQIGGGEKLFF. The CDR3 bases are TGCGCCAGCAGCCAAATAGGGGGTGGGGAAAAACTGTTTTTT.

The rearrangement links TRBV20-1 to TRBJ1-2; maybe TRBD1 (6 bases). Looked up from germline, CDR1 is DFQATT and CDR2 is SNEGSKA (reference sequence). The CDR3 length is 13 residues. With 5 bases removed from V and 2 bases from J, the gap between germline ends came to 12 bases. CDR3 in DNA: TGCAGTGCTGGACCCGGGACAAACTATGGCTACACCTTC. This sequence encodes CSAGPGTNYGYTF.

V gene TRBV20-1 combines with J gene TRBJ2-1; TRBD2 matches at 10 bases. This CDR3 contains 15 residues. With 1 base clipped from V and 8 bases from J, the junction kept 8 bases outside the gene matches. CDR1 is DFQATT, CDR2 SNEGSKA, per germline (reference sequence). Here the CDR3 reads CSARAFKRGGDEQFF. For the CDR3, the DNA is TGCAGTGCTAGAGCTTTTAAGCGGGGGGGCGATGAGCAGTTCTTC.

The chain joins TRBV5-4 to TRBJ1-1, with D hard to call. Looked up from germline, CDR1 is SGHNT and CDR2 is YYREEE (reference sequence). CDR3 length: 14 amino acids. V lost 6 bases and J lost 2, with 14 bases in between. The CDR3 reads CASTSGDLNTEAFF. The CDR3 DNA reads TGTGCCAGCACCTCCGGAGACCTAAACACTGAAGCTTTCTTT. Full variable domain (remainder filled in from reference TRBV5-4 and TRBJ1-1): ETGVTQSPTHLIKTRGQQVTLRCSSQSGHNTVSWYQQALGQGPQFIFQYYREEENGRGNFPPRFSGLQFPNYSSELNVNALELDDSALYLCASTSGDLNTEAFFGQGTRLTVV.

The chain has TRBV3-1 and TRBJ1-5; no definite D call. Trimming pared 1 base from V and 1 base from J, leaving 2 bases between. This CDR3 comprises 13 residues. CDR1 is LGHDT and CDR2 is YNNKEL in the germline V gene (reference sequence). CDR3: CASSQASNQPQHF. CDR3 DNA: TGTGCCAGCAGCCAAGCAAGCAATCAGCCCCAGCATTTT.

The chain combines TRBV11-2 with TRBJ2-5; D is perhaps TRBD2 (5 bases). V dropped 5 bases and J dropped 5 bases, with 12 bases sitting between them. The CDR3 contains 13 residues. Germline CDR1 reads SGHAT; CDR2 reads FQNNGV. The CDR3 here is CASSRERRETQYF. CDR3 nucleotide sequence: TGTGCCAGCAGCCGCGAGCGGCGGGAGACCCAGTACTTC.

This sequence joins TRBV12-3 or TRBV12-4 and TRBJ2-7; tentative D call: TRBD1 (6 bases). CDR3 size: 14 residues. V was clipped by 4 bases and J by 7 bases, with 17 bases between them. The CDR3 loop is CASSSSGVPGEQYF. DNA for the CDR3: TGTGCCAGCAGTTCCTCAGGGGTTCCCGGGGAGCAGTACTTC.

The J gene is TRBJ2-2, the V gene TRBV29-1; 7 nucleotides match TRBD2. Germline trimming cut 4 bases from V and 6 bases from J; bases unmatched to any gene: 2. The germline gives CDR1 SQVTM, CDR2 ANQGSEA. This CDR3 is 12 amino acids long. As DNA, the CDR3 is TGCAGCGTTGGACTAGCTGCCGGGGAGCTGTTTTTT. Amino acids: CSVGLAAGELFF.

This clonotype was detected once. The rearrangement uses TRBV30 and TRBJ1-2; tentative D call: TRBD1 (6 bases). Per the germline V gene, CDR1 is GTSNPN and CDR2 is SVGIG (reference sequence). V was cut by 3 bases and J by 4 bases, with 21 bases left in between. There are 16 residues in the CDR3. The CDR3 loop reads CAWRPTRGAKGYGYTF. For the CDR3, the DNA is TGTGCCTGGAGGCCCACTCGGGGGGCCAAGGGCTATGGCTACACCTTC.

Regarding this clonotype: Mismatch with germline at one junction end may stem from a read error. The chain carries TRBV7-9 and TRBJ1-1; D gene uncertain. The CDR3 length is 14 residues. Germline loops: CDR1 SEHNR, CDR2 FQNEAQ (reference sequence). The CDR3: CAGSPDGLNTEAFF. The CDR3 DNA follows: TGTGCCGGCAGCCCGGACGGATTGAACACTGAAGCTTTCTTT.

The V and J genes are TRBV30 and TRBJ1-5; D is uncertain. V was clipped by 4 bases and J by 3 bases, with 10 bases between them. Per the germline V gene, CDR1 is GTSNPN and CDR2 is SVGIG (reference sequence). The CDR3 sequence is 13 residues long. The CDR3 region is CAWNWAVNQPQHF. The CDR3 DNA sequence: TGTGCCTGGAATTGGGCAGTCAATCAGCCCCAGCATTTT.

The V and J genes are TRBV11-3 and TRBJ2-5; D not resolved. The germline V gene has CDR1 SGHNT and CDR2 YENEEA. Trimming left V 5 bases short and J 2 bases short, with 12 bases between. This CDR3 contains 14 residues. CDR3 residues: CASSTRLGQETQYF. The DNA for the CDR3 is TGTGCCAGCAGCACCAGACTCGGACAAGAGACCCAGTACTTC.

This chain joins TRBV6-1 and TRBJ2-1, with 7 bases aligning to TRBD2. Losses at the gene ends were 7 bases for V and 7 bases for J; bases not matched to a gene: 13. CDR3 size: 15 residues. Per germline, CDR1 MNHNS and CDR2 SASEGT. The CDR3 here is CASTLAAELWNEQFF. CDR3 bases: TGTGCCAGCACTCTAGCGGCTGAGCTGTGGAATGAGCAGTTCTTC.

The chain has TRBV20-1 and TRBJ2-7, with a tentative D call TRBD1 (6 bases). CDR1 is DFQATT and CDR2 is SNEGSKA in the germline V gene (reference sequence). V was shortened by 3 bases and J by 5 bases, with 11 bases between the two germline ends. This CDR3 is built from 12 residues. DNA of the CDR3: TGCAGTGCTAGGATACAGGGCGACGAGCAGTACTTC. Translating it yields CSARIQGDEQYF.

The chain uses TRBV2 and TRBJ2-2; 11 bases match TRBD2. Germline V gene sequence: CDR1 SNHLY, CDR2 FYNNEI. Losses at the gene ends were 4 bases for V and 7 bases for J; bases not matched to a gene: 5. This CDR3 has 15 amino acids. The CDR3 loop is CASSVTSGDHGELFF. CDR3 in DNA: TGTGCCAGCAGTGTGACTAGCGGGGATCACGGGGAGCTGTTTTTT. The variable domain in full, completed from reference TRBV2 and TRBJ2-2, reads EPEVTQTPSHQVTQMGQEVILRCVPISNHLYFYWYRQILGQKVEFLVSFYNNEISEKSEIFDDQFSVERPDGSNFTLKIRSTKLEDSAMYFCASSVTSGDHGELFFGEGSRLTVL.

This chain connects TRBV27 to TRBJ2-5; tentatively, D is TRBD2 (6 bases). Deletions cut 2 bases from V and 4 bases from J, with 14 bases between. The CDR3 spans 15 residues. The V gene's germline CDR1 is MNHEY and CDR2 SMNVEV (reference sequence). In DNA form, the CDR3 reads TGTGCCAGCAGTTTAGGGGTGCTAGCGCGAGAGACCCAGTACTTC. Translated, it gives CASSLGVLARETQYF.

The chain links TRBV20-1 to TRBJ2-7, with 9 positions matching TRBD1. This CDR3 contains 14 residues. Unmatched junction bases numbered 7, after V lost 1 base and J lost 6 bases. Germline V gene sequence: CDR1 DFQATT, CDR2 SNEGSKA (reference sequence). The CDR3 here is CSARARTGVGEQYF. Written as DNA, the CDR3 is TGCAGTGCTAGAGCGAGGACAGGGGTGGGCGAGCAGTACTTC.

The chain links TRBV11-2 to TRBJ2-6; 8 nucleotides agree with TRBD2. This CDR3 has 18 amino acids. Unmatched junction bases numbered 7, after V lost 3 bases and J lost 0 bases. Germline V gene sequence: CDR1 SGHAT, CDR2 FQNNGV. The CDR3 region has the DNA TGTGCCAGCAGCTTCCGGGGGGGGGCTTCCTCTGGGGCCAACGTCCTGACTTTC. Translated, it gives CASSFRGGASSGANVLTF.

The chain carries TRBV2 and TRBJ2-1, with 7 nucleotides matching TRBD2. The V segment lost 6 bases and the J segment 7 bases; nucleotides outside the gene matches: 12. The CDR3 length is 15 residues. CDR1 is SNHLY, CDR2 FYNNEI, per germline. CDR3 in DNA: TGTGCCAGCAGACCAGCGGGGTCCTTCTTGAATGAGCAGTTCTTC. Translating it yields CASRPAGSFLNEQFF.

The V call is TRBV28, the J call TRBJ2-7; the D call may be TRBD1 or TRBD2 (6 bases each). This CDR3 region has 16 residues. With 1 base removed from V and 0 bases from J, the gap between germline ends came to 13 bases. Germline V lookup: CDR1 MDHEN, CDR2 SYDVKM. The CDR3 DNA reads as TGTGCCAGCAGTTTATCGGCTTGGGGGGCCTCCTACGAGCAGTACTTC. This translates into CASSLSAWGASYEQYF.

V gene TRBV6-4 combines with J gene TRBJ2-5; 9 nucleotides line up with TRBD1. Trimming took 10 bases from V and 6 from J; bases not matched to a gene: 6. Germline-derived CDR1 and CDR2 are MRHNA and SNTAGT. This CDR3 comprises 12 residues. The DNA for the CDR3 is TGTGCCAACGGACAGGGGAAAAAGACCCAGTACTTC. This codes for CANGQGKKTQYF.

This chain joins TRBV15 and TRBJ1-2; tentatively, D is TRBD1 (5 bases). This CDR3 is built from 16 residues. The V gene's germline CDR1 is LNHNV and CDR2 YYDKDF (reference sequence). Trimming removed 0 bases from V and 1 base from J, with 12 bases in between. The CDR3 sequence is CATSRDRGRDNYGYTF. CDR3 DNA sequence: TGTGCCACCAGCAGAGATCGTGGCAGGGATAACTATGGCTACACCTTC.

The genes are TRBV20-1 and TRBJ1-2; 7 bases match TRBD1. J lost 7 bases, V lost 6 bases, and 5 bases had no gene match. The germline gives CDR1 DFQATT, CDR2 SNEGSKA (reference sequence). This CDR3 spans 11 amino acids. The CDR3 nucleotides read TGCAGTGCCCGTAAGGGGGCTGGCTACACCTTC. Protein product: CSARKGAGYTF.